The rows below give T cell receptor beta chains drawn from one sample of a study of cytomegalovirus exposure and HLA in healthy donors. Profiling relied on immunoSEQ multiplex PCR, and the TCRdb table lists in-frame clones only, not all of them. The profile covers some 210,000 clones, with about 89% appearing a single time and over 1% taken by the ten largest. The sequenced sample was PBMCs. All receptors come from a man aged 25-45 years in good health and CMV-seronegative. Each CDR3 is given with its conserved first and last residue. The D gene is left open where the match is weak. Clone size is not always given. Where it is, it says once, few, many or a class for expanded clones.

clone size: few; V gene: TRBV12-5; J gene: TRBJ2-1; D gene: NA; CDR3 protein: CASGLVPGEQFF; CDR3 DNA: TGTGCTAGTGGTTTGGTCCCCGGTGAGCAGTTCTTC
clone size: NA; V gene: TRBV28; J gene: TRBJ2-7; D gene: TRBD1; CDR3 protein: CASSFGQGAWEQYF; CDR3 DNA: TGTGCCAGCAGTTTCGGACAGGGGGCGTGGGAGCAGTACTTC
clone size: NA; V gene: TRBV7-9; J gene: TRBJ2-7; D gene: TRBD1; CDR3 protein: CASSPYPNRGDYEQYF; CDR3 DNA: TGTGCCAGCAGCCCATACCCCAACAGGGGTGACTACGAGCAGTACTTC
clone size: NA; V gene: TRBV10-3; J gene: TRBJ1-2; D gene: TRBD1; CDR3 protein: CAISAQGGNYGYTF; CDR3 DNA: TGTGCCATCAGTGCACAGGGGGGTAACTATGGCTACACCTTC
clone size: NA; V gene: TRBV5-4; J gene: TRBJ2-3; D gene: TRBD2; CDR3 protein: CASSLEVFRAGGADTQYF; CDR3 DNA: TGTGCCAGCAGCTTGGAGGTCTTTCGGGCGGGAGGGGCAGATACGCAGTATTTT
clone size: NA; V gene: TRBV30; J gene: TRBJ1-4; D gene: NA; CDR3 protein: CAWSKGQGGEKLFF; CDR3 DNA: TGTGCCTGGAGTAAGGGGCAGGGTGGTGAAAAACTGTTTTTT
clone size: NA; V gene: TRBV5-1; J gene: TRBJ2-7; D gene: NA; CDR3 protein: CASSLGQLFYEQYF; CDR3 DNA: TGCGCCAGCAGCCTTGGACAGCTTTTCTACGAGCAGTACTTC
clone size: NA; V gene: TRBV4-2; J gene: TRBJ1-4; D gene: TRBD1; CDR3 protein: CASSPGQGNEKLFF; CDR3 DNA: TGTGCCAGCAGTCCGGGACAGGGTAATGAAAAACTGTTTTTT
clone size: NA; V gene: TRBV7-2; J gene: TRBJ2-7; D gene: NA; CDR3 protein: CASRAQGTNYEQYF; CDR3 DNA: TGTGCCAGCAGGGCACAGGGCACCAATTACGAGCAGTACTTC
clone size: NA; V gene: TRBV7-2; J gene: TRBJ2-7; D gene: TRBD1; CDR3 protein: CASSLGSGTGSYEQYF; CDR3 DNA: TGTGCCAGCAGCTTAGGTTCCGGGACAGGGTCCTACGAGCAGTACTTC
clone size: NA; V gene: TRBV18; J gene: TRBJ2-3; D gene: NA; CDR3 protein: CASSPFIGDGADTQYF; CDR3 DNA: TGTGCCAGCTCGCCTTTTATTGGCGACGGAGCAGATACGCAGTATTTT
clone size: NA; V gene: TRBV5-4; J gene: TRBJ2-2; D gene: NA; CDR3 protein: CASSFRTNTGELFF; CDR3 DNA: TGTGCCAGCAGCTTCAGGACGAACACCGGGGAGCTGTTTTTT
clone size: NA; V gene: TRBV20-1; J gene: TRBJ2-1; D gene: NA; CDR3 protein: CSASEWNEQFF; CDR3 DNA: TGCAGTGCTAGTGAGTGGAATGAGCAGTTCTTC
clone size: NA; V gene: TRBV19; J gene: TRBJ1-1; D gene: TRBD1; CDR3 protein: CATLGQMKNTEAFF; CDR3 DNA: TGTGCCACGTTGGGACAGATGAAGAACACTGAAGCTTTCTTT
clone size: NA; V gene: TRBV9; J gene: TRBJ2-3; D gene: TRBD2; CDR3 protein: CASSVLAGGPDTQYF; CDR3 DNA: TGTGCCAGCAGCGTACTAGCGGGAGGGCCAGATACGCAGTATTTT
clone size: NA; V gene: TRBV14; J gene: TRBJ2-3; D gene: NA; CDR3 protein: CASSQGRAITDTQYF; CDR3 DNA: TGTGCCAGCAGCCAAGGGCGGGCTATCACAGATACGCAGTATTTT
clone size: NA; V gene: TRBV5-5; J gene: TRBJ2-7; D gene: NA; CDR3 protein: CASSSLSAGSLYEQYF; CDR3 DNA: TGTGCCAGCAGCTCTCTCTCGGCGGGCAGTTTATACGAGCAGTACTTC
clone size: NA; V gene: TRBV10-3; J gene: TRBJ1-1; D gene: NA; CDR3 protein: CAISEGIDPAGLNTEAFF; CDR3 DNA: TGTGCCATCAGTGAAGGAATTGATCCCGCAGGCCTGAACACTGAAGCTTTCTTT
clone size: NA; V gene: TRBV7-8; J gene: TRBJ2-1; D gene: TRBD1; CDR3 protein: CASSRLGTGGLYEQFF; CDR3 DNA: TGTGCCAGCAGCCGACTCGGGACAGGGGGACTGTATGAGCAGTTCTTC
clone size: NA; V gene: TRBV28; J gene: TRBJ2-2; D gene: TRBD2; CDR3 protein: CATLAGLSGELFF; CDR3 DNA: TGTGCCACCCTAGCGGGACTCTCCGGGGAGCTGTTTTTT
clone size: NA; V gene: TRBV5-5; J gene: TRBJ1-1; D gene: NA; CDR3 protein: CASSQRPAGRSEAFF; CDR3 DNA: TGTGCCAGCAGCCAGAGACCGGCGGGGCGGTCTGAAGCTTTCTTT
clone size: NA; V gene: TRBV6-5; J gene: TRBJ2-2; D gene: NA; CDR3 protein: CASSYGPNTGELFF; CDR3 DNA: TGTGCCAGCAGTTATGGGCCGAACACCGGGGAGCTGTTTTTT
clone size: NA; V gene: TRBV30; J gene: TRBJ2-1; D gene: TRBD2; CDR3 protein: CAWSSLRDSGRGSYNEQFF; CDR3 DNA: TGTGCCTGGAGTTCCCTCAGGGATAGCGGGAGAGGCTCCTACAATGAGCAGTTCTTC
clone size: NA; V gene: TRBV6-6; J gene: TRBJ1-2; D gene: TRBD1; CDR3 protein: CASSPTGPYQGRGYTF; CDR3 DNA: TGTGCCAGCAGCCCGACAGGGCCCTACCAAGGTCGTGGCTACACCTTC
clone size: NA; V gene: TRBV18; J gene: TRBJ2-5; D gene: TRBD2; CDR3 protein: CASSPGLAGGETQYF; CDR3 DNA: TGTGCCAGCTCACCGGGACTAGCGGGAGGGGAGACCCAGTACTTC
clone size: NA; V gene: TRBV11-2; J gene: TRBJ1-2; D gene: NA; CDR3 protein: CASSLGGLWTKGYTF; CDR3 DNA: TGTGCCAGCAGCTTAGGGGGACTGTGGACAAAGGGCTACACCTTC
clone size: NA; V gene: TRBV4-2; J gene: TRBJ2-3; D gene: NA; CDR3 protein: CASSQLNGQTDTQYF; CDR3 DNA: TGTGCCAGCAGCCAATTAAATGGACAAACAGATACGCAGTATTTT
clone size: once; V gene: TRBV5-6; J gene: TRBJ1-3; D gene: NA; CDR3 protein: CASSSRPGNTIYF; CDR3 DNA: TGTGCCAGCAGCTCTCGTCCCGGAAACACCATATATTTT
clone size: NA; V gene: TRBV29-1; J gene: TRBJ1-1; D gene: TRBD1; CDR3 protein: CSVGQGAPEAFF; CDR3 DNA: TGCAGCGTTGGACAGGGGGCCCCTGAAGCTTTCTTT
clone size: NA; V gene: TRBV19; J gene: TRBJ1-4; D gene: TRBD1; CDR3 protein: CASSISDRVNEKLFF; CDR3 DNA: TGTGCCAGTAGTATATCGGACAGGGTGAATGAAAAACTGTTTTTT
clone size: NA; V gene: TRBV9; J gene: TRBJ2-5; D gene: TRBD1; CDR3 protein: CASSPGQGGQETQYF; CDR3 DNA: TGTGCCAGCAGCCCAGGACAGGGGGGACAAGAGACCCAGTACTTC
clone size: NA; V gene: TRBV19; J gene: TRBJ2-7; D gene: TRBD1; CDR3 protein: CASSRPPSPGQGLYEQYF; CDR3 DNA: TGTGCCAGTAGCCGACCCCCCTCTCCGGGACAGGGGCTTTACGAGCAGTACTTC
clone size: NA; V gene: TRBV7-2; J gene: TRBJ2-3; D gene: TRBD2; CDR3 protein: CASSSPGLAGGPSADTQYF; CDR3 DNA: TGTGCCAGCAGCTCACCCGGACTAGCGGGGGGGCCGTCTGCAGATACGCAGTATTTT
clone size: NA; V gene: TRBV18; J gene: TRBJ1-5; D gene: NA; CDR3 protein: CASSRAGNSNQPQHF; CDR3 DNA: TGTGCCAGCTCACGAGCAGGAAATAGCAATCAGCCCCAGCATTTT
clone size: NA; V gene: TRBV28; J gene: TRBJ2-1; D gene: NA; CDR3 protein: CASSLLEYNEQFF; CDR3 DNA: TGTGCCAGCAGTCTCCTAGAGTACAATGAGCAGTTCTTC
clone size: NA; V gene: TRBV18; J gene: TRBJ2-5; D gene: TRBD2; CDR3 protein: CASSRTSGGEETQYF; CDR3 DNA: TGTGCCAGCTCACGGACTAGCGGGGGCGAAGAGACCCAGTACTTC
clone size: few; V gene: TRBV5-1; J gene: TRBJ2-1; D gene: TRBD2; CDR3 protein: CASRPSGGSSYNEQFF; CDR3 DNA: TGCGCCAGCAGACCTAGCGGGGGGAGCTCCTACAATGAGCAGTTCTTC
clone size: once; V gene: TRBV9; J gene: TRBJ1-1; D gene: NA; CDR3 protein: CASSVTGNAEAFF; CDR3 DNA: TGTGCCAGCAGCGTAACAGGCAACGCTGAAGCTTTCTTT
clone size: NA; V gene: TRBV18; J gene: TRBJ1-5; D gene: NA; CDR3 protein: CASSPRQGNNQPQHF; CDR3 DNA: TGTGCCAGCTCACCGAGGCAGGGAAACAATCAGCCCCAGCATTTT
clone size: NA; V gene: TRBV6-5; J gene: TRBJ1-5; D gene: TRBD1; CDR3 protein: CASSRDRERQPQHF; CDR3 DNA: TGTGCCAGCAGTCGGGACAGGGAAAGGCAGCCCCAGCATTTT
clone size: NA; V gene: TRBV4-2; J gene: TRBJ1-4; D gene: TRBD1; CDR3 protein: CASSQVLTPPRGPNEKLFF; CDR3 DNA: TGTGCCAGCAGCCAAGTTCTAACCCCACCAAGGGGGCCGAATGAAAAACTGTTTTTT
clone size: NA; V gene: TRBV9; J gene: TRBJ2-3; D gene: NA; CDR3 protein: CASSVDAAIFRGTQYF; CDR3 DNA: TGTGCCAGCAGCGTAGATGCGGCGATCTTTCGAGGTACGCAGTATTTT
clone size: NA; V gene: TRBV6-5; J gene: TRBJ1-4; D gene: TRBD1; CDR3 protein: CASSLMGTGVEKLFF; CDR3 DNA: TGTGCCAGCAGTCTCATGGGGACAGGGGTCGAAAAACTGTTTTTT
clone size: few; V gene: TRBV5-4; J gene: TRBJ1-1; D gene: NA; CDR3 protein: CASSLVPGSTEAFF; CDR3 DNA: TGTGCCAGCAGCTTGGTGCCCGGTTCGACTGAAGCTTTCTTT
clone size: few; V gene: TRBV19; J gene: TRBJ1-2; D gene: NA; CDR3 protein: CASSMGRTYGYTF; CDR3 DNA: TGTGCCAGTAGTATGGGGAGAACTTATGGCTACACCTTC